Below are 20 T cell receptor beta chains sequenced from a single sample in a study of Ad26.COV2.S vaccination and SARS-CoV-2 variants. Treatment denoted: roughly 20 received Ad26.COV2.S at low or high dose, single or two shots; 5 received placebo; per-sample allocation not given. Samples were taken on day 63 after the first vaccine or placebo injection. Produced via immunoSEQ multiplex PCR; TCRdb's table is partial and in-frame only. The sample shows over 350,000 clones, around 85% of them seen only once. Sequenced material: peripheral blood, taken in a trial of Ad26.COV2.S vaccine versus placebo. These receptors were collected from a person between 18 and 59 years old who received the Ad26.COV2.S COVID-19 vaccine or a placebo.

The rearrangement uses TRBV5-4 and TRBJ2-5, with D unclear. The ends were cut back, 1 base at V and 3 bases at J, with 13 bases in the middle. Per germline, CDR1 SGHNT and CDR2 YYREEE (reference sequence). The CDR3 totals 15 residues. The DNA of the CDR3 is TGTGCCAGCAGCTTGTGGGATGGTTGGGAAGAGACCCAGTACTTC. Its protein product is CASSLWDGWEETQYF.

This clone was seen once. The rearrangement joins TRBV5-6 to TRBJ1-6; 7 bases align to TRBD1. Germline-derived CDR1 and CDR2 are SGHDT and YYEEEE. The CDR3 length is 16 residues. The V and J ends lost 4 bases and 4 bases, in that order; junction bases with no gene match: 8. CDR3 sequence: CASSRFRGTYNSPLHF. CDR3 DNA: TGTGCCAGCAGCCGCTTCAGGGGGACTTATAATTCACCCCTCCACTTT.

This clone was counted only a few times. This chain links TRBV9 with TRBJ2-2; TRBD2 might be the D (6 bases). Between the trimmed V and J ends, which lost 3 bases and 5 bases, there was a span of 11 bases. Per germline, CDR1 SGDLS and CDR2 YYNGEE. This CDR3 has 14 residues. The CDR3 DNA follows: TGTGCCAGCAGCGAGCGGGTCGTGACCGGGGAGCTGTTTTTT. It is translated as CASSERVVTGELFF.

The table lists this clone with a few counts. The gene calls are TRBV2 and TRBJ2-2, with TRBD1 as a possible D gene (5 bases). Per germline, CDR1 SNHLY and CDR2 FYNNEI. This CDR3 contains 14 residues. Trimming left V 7 bases short and J 1 base short, with 10 bases between. CDR3 DNA sequence: TGTGCCAGCAACAATCAGGGGAACACCGGGGAGCTGTTTTTT. Translation: CASNNQGNTGELFF.

The chain employs TRBV6-5 and TRBJ1-3, with D maybe TRBD1 (5 bases). The V gene lost 6 bases and the J gene lost 5 bases, with 17 bases spanning the gap. CDR1 is MNHEY and CDR2 is SVGAGI in the germline V gene. The CDR3 totals 15 residues. The CDR3 bases are TGTGCCAGCAGGGCCGGACAAGACATCAGAAACACCATATATTTT. This gives the protein CASRAGQDIRNTIYF.

This rearrangement joins TRBV5-6 to TRBJ2-3; D is perhaps TRBD2 (5 bases). V lost 4 bases and J lost 5, with 20 bases in between. This CDR3 comprises 16 residues. Per germline, CDR1 SGHDT and CDR2 YYEEEE. CDR3 sequence (DNA): TGTGCCAGCAGCGCGGACGGATCATTCGGGGAAGATACGCAGTATTTT. Amino acids: CASSADGSFGEDTQYF. Variable domain in full (rest from reference TRBV5-6 and TRBJ2-3): DAGVTQSPTHLIKTRGQQVTLRCSPKSGHDTVSWYQQALGQGPQFIFQYYEEEERQRGNFPDRFSGHQFPNYSSELNVNALLLGDSALYLCASSADGSFGEDTQYFGPGTRLTVL.

V and J are TRBV4-3 and TRBJ2-7, with D uncertain. Trimming took off 0 bases at V and 2 bases at J, with 11 bases between the two ends. CDR1 and CDR2 (germline): LGHNA, YSLEER. This CDR3 comprises 15 residues. CDR3 loop: CASSQEGESTYEQYF. In DNA, the CDR3 is TGCGCCAGCAGCCAAGAAGGAGAAAGCACCTACGAGCAGTACTTC.

The chain combines TRBV7-9 with TRBJ2-3; D gene unclear. Trimming took off 5 bases at V and 0 bases at J, with 6 bases between the two ends. The germline V gene encodes CDR1 SEHNR and CDR2 FQNEAQ (reference sequence). The length of the CDR3 is 13 residues. CDR3 bases: TGTGCCAGCAGCCCGACCAGCACAGATACGCAGTATTTT. Translating gives CASSPTSTDTQYF.

J is TRBJ2-1 and V is TRBV4-2; the D gene is possibly TRBD1 (6 bases). Deletions cut 0 bases from V and 1 base from J, with 13 bases between. The CDR3 spans 17 residues. In germline, CDR1 is LGHNA, CDR2 YNFKEQ. The CDR3 reads CASSQEQGKASYNEQFF. The CDR3 DNA is TGTGCCAGCAGCCAAGAACAGGGTAAAGCTTCCTACAATGAGCAGTTCTTC.

The chain combines TRBV19 with TRBJ2-2; D unclear. Per the germline V gene, CDR1 is LNHDA and CDR2 is SQIVND (reference sequence). The CDR3 contains 14 residues. With 4 bases removed from V and 1 base from J, the gap between germline ends came to 7 bases. The CDR3 DNA follows: TGTGCCAGTAGTACAGCCTTGAACACCGGGGAGCTGTTTTTT. This encodes CASSTALNTGELFF.

The DNA for the CDR3 is TGTGCCAGCAGCTTACAGCCGGGGGATGGCTACACCTTC. Translating it yields CASSLQPGDGYTF. The chain recombines TRBV7-2 with TRBJ1-2; weak D call: TRBD1 (5 bases). Germline V gene data show CDR1 as SGHTA and CDR2 as FQGNSA. V was pared by 2 bases and J by 6 bases, with 10 bases between. CDR3 size: 13 residues.

The chain combines TRBV3-1 (or the pseudogene TRBV3-2) with TRBJ2-3, with 7 bases fitting TRBD2. CDR3 length: 15 amino acids. The germline V gene has CDR1 LGHDT and CDR2 YNNKEL (reference sequence). With 1 base clipped from V and 2 bases from J, the junction kept 3 bases outside the gene matches. The CDR3 DNA follows: TGTGCCAGCAGCCAAGCTAGCGGAAACACAGATACGCAGTATTTT. Translating it yields CASSQASGNTDTQYF.

The J gene is TRBJ1-1, the V gene TRBV2; no clear D. The CDR3 spans 14 residues. V was shortened by 5 bases and J by 0 bases, with 10 bases between the two germline ends. CDR1 is SNHLY and CDR2 is FYNNEI in the germline V gene. CDR3 loop: CASSPNSMNTEAFF. In DNA form, the CDR3 reads TGTGCCAGCAGTCCAAATTCAATGAACACTGAAGCTTTCTTT.

V and J are TRBV2 and TRBJ2-2; D not certain. Germline lookup yields CDR1 SNHLY and CDR2 FYNNEI. V was trimmed by 1 base and J by 0 bases, leaving 9 bases between them. The CDR3 extends over 16 amino acids. The CDR3 here is CASSEETEPNTGELFF. In DNA form, the CDR3 reads TGTGCCAGCAGTGAAGAGACGGAGCCGAACACCGGGGAGCTGTTTTTT.

The rearrangement uses TRBV5-5 and TRBJ2-1; 8 bases match TRBD2. The junction had 9 bases not matched to a gene; V was cut back by 4 bases and J by 9 bases. The CDR3 is 14 residues long. The germline gives CDR1 SGHKS, CDR2 YYEKEE (reference sequence). The CDR3 bases are TGTGCCAGCAGCGGTGAAAGCGGGGGTAGTGAGCAGTTCTTC. Protein product: CASSGESGGSEQFF.

The rearrangement uses TRBV6-6 and TRBJ2-7; TRBD2 is a possible D gene (5 bases). CDR1 is MNHNY and CDR2 is SVGAGI in the germline V gene (reference sequence). The germline V and J ends were trimmed by 1 base and 3 bases, with 10 bases remaining between them. The CDR3 covers 14 residues. CDR3 amino acids: CASSYWEQIYEQYF. DNA of the CDR3: TGTGCCAGCAGTTACTGGGAGCAGATCTACGAGCAGTACTTC.

This chain uses TRBV6-6 with TRBJ1-3, with 7 bases matching TRBD1. Unmatched junction bases numbered 6, after V lost 6 bases and J lost 4 bases. Per the germline V gene, CDR1 is MNHNY and CDR2 is SVGAGI (reference sequence). The CDR3 loop spans 14 amino acids. The CDR3 coding sequence is TGTGCCAGCAGCTACGGGACAGCAGGAAACACCATATATTTT. It is translated as CASSYGTAGNTIYF.

The chain recombines TRBV2 with TRBJ2-4; 7 bases match TRBD2. The CDR3 loop spans 14 amino acids. The germline CDR1 and CDR2 sequences are SNHLY and FYNNEI. The V segment lost 5 bases and the J segment 5 bases; nucleotides outside the gene matches: 6. The CDR3 region has the DNA TGTGCCAGCAGTAAATTTGCGGGGGAAAACATTCAGTACTTC. As protein: CASSKFAGENIQYF.

This chain connects TRBV27 to TRBJ1-6, with D perhaps matching TRBD1 (5 bases). Looked up from germline, CDR1 is MNHEY and CDR2 is SMNVEV (reference sequence). The germline V and J ends were trimmed by 6 bases and 2 bases, with 11 bases remaining between them. The CDR3 sequence is 15 residues long. Here the CDR3 reads CASSPSGPYNSPLHF. In DNA form, the CDR3 reads TGTGCCAGCAGCCCCTCAGGGCCCTATAATTCACCCCTCCACTTT.

The J gene is TRBJ1-5, the V gene TRBV7-8; D is unclear. There are 13 residues in the CDR3. V was trimmed by 2 bases and J by 7 bases, leaving 9 bases between them. The germline CDR1 and CDR2 sequences are SGHVS and FQNEAQ. Here the CDR3 reads CASSLSNIQPQHF. For the CDR3, the DNA is TGTGCCAGCAGCTTATCAAACATCCAGCCCCAGCATTTT.